Listed below are T cell receptor beta chains from one sample, sequenced in a study of T cell responses to AZD1222 COVID-19 vaccine. The table came from immunoSEQ multiplex PCR; TCRdb's copy has only in-frame clones and leaves some out. The sample shows some 110,000 clones, 85% to 90% of them seen only once. The sequences come from peripheral blood, collected on day 0 of AZD1222 vaccination. The receptors stem from an adult in good health. Each CDR3 is given with its conserved first and last residue. A D gene is named only where the DNA matches it firmly. Expanded clones get a size class; other rows say once, few or many, or leave the size out.

D	V	J	size	CDR3	DNA
TRBD1	TRBV11-2	TRBJ1-2	.	CASSLAAGGGGYTF	TGTGCCAGCAGCTTAGCGGCAGGGGGCGGTGGCTACACCTTC
.	TRBV28	TRBJ1-1	.	CASSSPNTEAFF	TGTGCCAGCAGTTCACCTAACACTGAAGCTTTCTTT
TRBD1	TRBV19	TRBJ2-7	.	CASSTPRGRSYEQYF	TGTGCCAGTAGTACTCCCAGGGGGCGCTCCTACGAGCAGTACTTC
TRBD1	TRBV28	TRBJ1-5	.	CASRSQGAQNQPQHF	TGTGCCAGCAGGTCGCAGGGGGCTCAAAATCAGCCCCAGCATTTT
TRBD2	TRBV11-1	TRBJ2-1	.	CASLTGTTHNEQFF	TGTGCCAGTCTAACCGGGACTACCCACAATGAGCAGTTCTTC
TRBD2	TRBV7-8	TRBJ2-1	.	CASSLTVRLAGYNEQFF	TGTGCCAGCAGCTTAACGGTTCGGCTAGCGGGCTACAATGAGCAGTTCTTC
.	TRBV19	TRBJ1-5	.	CASSMGGAQPQHF	TGTGCCAGTAGTATGGGAGGGGCTCAGCCCCAGCATTTT
TRBD1	TRBV7-9	TRBJ1-5	few	CASSFDRDNQPQHF	TGTGCCAGCAGCTTTGACAGGGACAATCAGCCCCAGCATTTT
.	TRBV28	TRBJ1-1	.	CATRDTVNTEAFF	TGTGCCACCCGGGACACCGTGAACACTGAAGCTTTCTTT
.	TRBV4-1	TRBJ2-7	.	CASSQGKGAILYEQYF	TGCGCCAGCAGCCAAGGGAAAGGGGCGATCCTCTACGAGCAGTACTTC
TRBD1	TRBV9	TRBJ1-2	.	CASGATGAYGYTF	TGTGCCAGCGGCGCGACAGGGGCTTATGGCTACACCTTC
.	TRBV5-1	TRBJ1-4	.	CASSLEGLGKLFF	TGCGCCAGCAGCTTGGAGGGATTGGGAAAACTGTTTTTT
TRBD1	TRBV19	TRBJ1-2	.	CASSILDRVVGYTF	TGTGCCAGTAGTATTCTCGACAGGGTGGTTGGCTACACCTTC
.	TRBV29-1	TRBJ2-5	.	CSVSFIQGGETQYF	TGCAGCGTCTCCTTCATACAGGGCGGGGAGACCCAGTACTTC
.	TRBV19	TRBJ2-2	.	CASSRGQGRGSTGELFF	TGTGCCAGTAGTCGGGGTCAGGGACGGGGGAGCACCGGGGAGCTGTTTTTT
.	TRBV3-1/TRBV3-2	TRBJ1-1	.	CASSQGGASTEAFF	TGTGCCAGCAGCCAGGGAGGCGCGTCTACTGAAGCTTTCTTT